One TCR beta chain is described in this entry. The clone's antigen remains unknown. No much larger clone is present one base from it, and per-base qualities are unavailable. The CDR3, cysteine through phenylalanine, is 15 amino acids long. The DNA shown is the 45-base CDR3, in frame from base 1. After removal of 5 bases from V and 4 bases from J, the junction retains 11 bases not matched to a gene. The germline V gene sets CDR1 to SGHRS and CDR2 to YFSETQ. The data are from a study of cytomegalovirus exposure and HLA in healthy donors listed by TCRdb under 2017. Notes on the research overall: According to an earlier analysis of 587 of the donors, some 170 million T cells yielded 117 million unique TCR beta sequences and about 300 Gb of sequence data. Besides the first cohort of roughly 660 subjects, a separate validation cohort made up of roughly 130 different subjects was used. Of the approximately 400 genotyped donors, more than 75% were placed in the genetic ancestry cluster associated with self-reported Caucasian donors. Roughly 310 gigabases of sequencing data and 78 million or so unique TCR sequences were included in an early release covering around 600 HLA-typed donors. The aim of the study was to test whether cataloging public T cell receptors could identify signatures of past pathogen exposure. On average, around 240,000 unique TCR beta nucleotide sequences were sequenced per donor among a few hundred genotyped donors of the cohort, with around 19% of those sequences being non-productive. Donor age, sex, ethnicity and CMV serostatus were collected together with the repertoire data. A later analysis re-analyzed previously published TCR beta repertoires from several hundred donors and added high-resolution HLA genotyping to study TCR occurrence patterns. The number of donors typed differed by locus, with roughly 629-640 for A, B, C, DRB1 and DQB1, over 500 for DQA1, 606 for DPA1, and over 400 for DPB1. An earlier analysis of approximately 500 of the donors applied high-throughput TCR beta sequencing to assess whether each TCR beta V gene segment acted as functional or pseudogenic. Both class I and class II loci were covered by HLA typing, at four-digit resolution. The study used immunosequencing to profile the T cell repertoires of approximately 650 subjects and linked those repertoires to cytomegalovirus serostatus. Every discovery cohort repertoire had been produced on one sequencing platform. A later genetic analysis took genome-wide SNP genotypes for about 65% of the 666 donors and used that subset as a discovery cohort. About 5 DR-DQ haplotypes were handled as single units for association and clustering, since linkage in the cohort was strong. Rather than drawing on any new phenotypic data, the later analysis identified candidate immune exposures from TCR beta sequences and the way those sequences occurred across donors. To predict cytomegalovirus infection status, the study combined high-throughput TCR immunosequencing, statistical association of individual TCRs with disease status, and machine learning.

Here is what the overall study found, with its caveats: The authors suggested that the approach could potentially be generalized to other disease states and immunological phenotypes. An association between a missense DCLRE1C variant and V-gene and J-gene trimming of TCR beta chains was found in a later genetic analysis and replicated in an independent cohort. Linkage disequilibrium might explain the correlated functional status among segregating V segments, but an unknown experimental factor could not be excluded. A further reported finding was that TCR beta sequences accurately predicted the HLA-A and HLA-B alleles for most subjects in the first cohort. Compared with the approximately 670-donor mean, donors in an Asian-associated ancestry cluster had fewer N-insertions in productive TCRs, according to a later genetic analysis. A later analysis reported that several top co-occurrence clusters appeared linked to parvovirus B19, influenza, CMV and Epstein-Barr virus. In a later analysis, most CMV-associated TCR beta chains were found to appear HLA-restricted, with HLA associations seemingly driven largely by CMV exposure. A later analysis found that HLA-associated TCR beta chains were more clonally expanded and had lower generation probabilities than equally common non-associated chains. A later analysis found that TCR association rates varied across HLA loci, with DRB1 alleles showing the most associated TCRs and HLA-C alleles the fewest. The sequencing pipeline was judged likely to have produced a cluster of highly shared sequence variants as a technical artifact. At a false discovery rate of 0.05, a later analysis linked some 17,000 TCR beta sequences to specific HLA alleles. Most TCR sequences were observed very rarely across donors, whereas some public TCRs were present in many individuals. Because HLA typing was missing for some donors at each locus, association tests included only the typed subset. The classifier was reported to diagnose cytomegalovirus status with high specificity and sensitivity in both the original and validation cohorts. Broadly in line with IMGT annotations, most TCR beta V segments showed up in productive rearrangements about 90% or about 30% of the time in an earlier analysis of around 600 of the donors. Sequencing depth was assumed to be roughly uniform across donors in the presence/absence analyses, though that assumption may not hold. A few of the identified cytomegalovirus-associated TCR beta chains were confirmed in vitro to be specific for cytomegalovirus antigens. Assigning TCR associations to individual alleles was difficult when HLA alleles, especially DR and DQ, strongly co-occurred. Some IMGT-functional V segments, including TRBV6-2 and TRBV6-3, could not be distinguished by the 87-base-pair reads and were therefore excluded. The cohort was sequenced for TCR beta chains only, and without alpha or paired-chain data the features that could be detected were limited. Because counts were too low, 15 to 20 rarely observed V segments, including chromosome 9 orphons, were excluded from the earlier analysis of 500 to 700 of the donors. In the study, about 150 TCR beta chains were listed as associated with cytomegalovirus. For the cohort, immune exposure information was limited to CMV serostatus.

The cohort comprised 670 or so healthy bone marrow donors. All cohort members were sampled while nominally healthy, although unrecorded immune exposures were likely present. The donor was CMV seropositive and belonged to the group of more than 250 seropositive cohort members. A peripheral blood sample was collected from each donor, and TCR beta sequencing was performed on peripheral blood mononuclear cells. Genomic DNA extraction from the blood cell samples was performed with the Qiagen DNeasy Blood Extraction Kit. To prepare the library, the immunoSEQ multiplex PCR assay was applied. For the multiplex PCR, a mixture combining 60 forward primers for TCR Vbeta segments and 13 reverse primers for TCR Jbeta segments was used. The CDR3 region of rearranged TCR beta genes was amplified from genomic DNA with a multiplex PCR assay. On the Illumina HiSeq System, the amplified TCR beta libraries were sequenced as 87-base-pair reads. As for how the authors treated the data: A later analysis tallied roughly 76 million unique TCR beta chains across the 666 repertoires, and around 12 million of those chains were shared by two or more donors. Raw reads were error-corrected and collapsed into unique sequences with a nearest-neighbor algorithm that merged closely related sequences to remove PCR and sequencing errors. Alignment of CDR3 sequences to IMGT reference sequences was used to assign V, D and J gene segments. For a sequence to be retained, a match of at least six nucleotides was required to both a V gene segment and a J gene segment. Rearrangements were called productive when the CDR3 lacked stop codons and stayed in frame with V and J; all others were non-productive. CDR3 was defined according to IMGT convention as the region running from the second conserved V-encoded cysteine to the conserved J-encoded phenylalanine. In an earlier analysis of around 640 of the donors, sequences lacking an unambiguous match to a single V gene segment were excluded. An earlier analysis of about 600 of the donors called V segments functional above 56.7% productive rearrangements and segregating when the between-donor standard deviation exceeded 5%. A statistical classification framework was developed to diagnose cytomegalovirus status using the catalog of TCR beta chain sequences. V and J gene assignment, in a later analysis, came from comparing TCR nucleotide sequences with IMGT/GENE-DB human TR gene sequences. A later analysis assigned CDR3 sequences and most-parsimonious VDJ recombination scenarios with the TCRdist pipeline. A later analysis defined each TCR beta chain by its CDR3 amino acid sequence plus V-gene family, and excluded reads lacking a unique V-gene family. To address suspected cross-contamination and a sequencing artifact, a later analysis removed roughly 640 highly shared, low-generation-probability nucleotide sequences. For each public chain, a later analysis derived a clonal expansion index from normalized ranks of inferred template counts within each repertoire. A later analysis computed generation probabilities with a VDJ recombination model fitted to out-of-frame rearrangements, and checked the results against IGoR. Hypergeometric tests were used in a later analysis to score TCR-TCR, TCR-HLA and TCR-CMV co-occurrence, with a repertoire-size bias correction applied to the TCR pairs. False discovery rates were estimated in a later analysis by permuting HLA or CMV assignments 20 times. A later analysis grouped co-occurring TCRs with DBSCAN, adding TCRdist sequence similarity when clustering within HLA-allele-positive subsets. Co-occurrence clustering excluded repertoires with fewer than 30,000 or more than 120,000 public chains, plus five with anomalous nucleotide sharing. Entries here come from immuneACCESS through TCRdb and include only in-frame sequences with V and J called. Some clones fail to appear in such tables; in the studies checked, an unresolved V gene covers under half of the shortfall, and the cause of the remainder is unknown. V and J calls plus clone size are reproduced from that table; the DNA served to infer D and trimming. The sample profile shows about 130,000 clones; about 10% of them were found once. The top ten clones comprise 4.5% to 5% of the sample.

The chain links TRBV5-1 with TRBJ2-7; 8 central nucleotides agree with TRBD1. The sequenced sample consisted of PBMCs. The sequence derives from a woman aged 18-30 years in good health and CMV-seropositive. The CDR3 region: CASRLMTGERYEQYF. The DNA is as follows: TGCGCCAGCAGACTGATGACAGGGGAAAGATACGAGCAGTACTTC.